The TCR beta chain described here comes from a study of CXCR3-negative and CXCR3-positive naive CD8 T cells. As concerns this clonotype: Its target is not known.

Study observations and caveats: Naive CXCR3-negative cells resembled naive CXCR3-positive cells in TRBV-TRBJ usage; memory cells differed. More hydrophobic TRB CDR3s occurred in CXCR3-positive than in CXCR3-negative naive cells.

Libraries of TRB cDNA were made by 5' RACE and carried UMIs. Reanalyzing the 5' RACE reads, TCRdb keeps one entry per CDR3 protein, without DNA. Reported are more than 80,000 distinct CDR3 sequences; the ten largest clones contain approximately 0.82%. This receptor was obtained from a human donor in good health. Some clones in this sample may be carry-over from other donors' samples. Source material: naive CXCR3+ CD8+ T cells from blood. Indicated subset: CD45RO-CCR7+CD27+CD95- naive CD8+ T cells expressing CXCR3 (TNR3+).

The chain's CDR3 is CASSVGQGGNTIYF. This sequence joins TRBV6-5 and TRBJ1-3; TCRdb picks TRBD1, but there is no DNA to check that call. This CDR3 has 14 amino acids. The V gene's germline CDR1 is MNHEY and CDR2 SVGAGI.